This T cell receptor (beta chain) was sequenced during a study of blood T cell repertoires in COVID-19. Study in general: Italy, Spain and the United States were the sources of the convalescent and acute COVID-19 samples.

Produced via immunoSEQ multiplex PCR; TCRdb's table is partial and in-frame only. The sample records 150,000 to 200,000 clones, 84% being singletons. Trimming stripped 2 bases from V and 8 bases from J, with 12 bases between. Germline lookup yields CDR1 ENHRY and CDR2 SYGVKD. The CDR3 extends over 14 amino acids. This TCR was sampled from a human donor in a cohort sampled during active COVID-19. The rearrangement links TRBV10-3 to TRBJ1-4; D is undetermined. The sample consisted of peripheral blood. The CDR3 bases are TGTGCCATCAGTGAGACAGCGGGTGGGGAAAAACTGTTTTTT. This gives the protein CAISETAGGEKLFF.